This T cell receptor (beta chain) appears in the sequencing data of a study of cytomegalovirus exposure and HLA in healthy donors. With respect to this clone: What it binds is unknown.

Study-level results: Reports state that TCR beta sequences accurately predicted most subjects' HLA-A and HLA-B alleles. In an earlier analysis, in fewer than 700 donors, most V segments appeared productive either ~87% or ~30% of the time.

Researchers ran the PCR with 60 Vbeta and 13 Jbeta primers. This table comes from immunoSEQ multiplex PCR, and its TCRdb copy is limited to in-frame clones, with some not included. The data contain 200,000 or so clones, around 87% of them singletons. Germline CDR1 reads MGHDK; CDR2 reads SYGVNS. The CDR3 contains 15 residues. Sequencing was carried out using PBMCs. This receptor was identified in a young man in good health and CMV-seronegative. The chain combines TRBV25-1 with TRBJ2-7; D remains ambiguous. The DNA of the CDR3 is TGTGCAATGGATCCTGACTTCCCTTTTTCCTACGAGCAGTACTTC. Protein sequence: CAMDPDFPFSYEQYF.